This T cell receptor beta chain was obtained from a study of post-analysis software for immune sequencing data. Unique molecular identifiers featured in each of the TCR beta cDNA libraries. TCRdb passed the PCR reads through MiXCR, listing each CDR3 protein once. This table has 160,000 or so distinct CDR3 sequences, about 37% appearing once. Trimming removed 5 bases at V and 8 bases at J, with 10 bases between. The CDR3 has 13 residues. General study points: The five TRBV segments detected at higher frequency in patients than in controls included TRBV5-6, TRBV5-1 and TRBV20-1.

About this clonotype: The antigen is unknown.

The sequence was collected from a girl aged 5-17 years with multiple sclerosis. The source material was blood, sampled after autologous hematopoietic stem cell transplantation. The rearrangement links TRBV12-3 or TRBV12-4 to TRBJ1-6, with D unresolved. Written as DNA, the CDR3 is TGTGCCAGCAGTGATGTTCCGGATTCACCCCTCCACTTT. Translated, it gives CASSDVPDSPLHF.